One sample yielded the 29 T cell receptor beta chains listed below, sequenced in a study of early T cells in non-severe SARS-CoV-2 infection. Each CDR3 protein gets one entry after TCRdb re-called the 5' RACE reads with MiXCR. Among roughly 77,000 distinct CDR3 sequences, 12% were seen once, and the ten largest hold more than 4.5%. Specimen: whole blood. The receptors originated from an adult who was a healthcare worker with PCR-confirmed SARS-CoV-2 infection or an uninfected control (not recorded which).

A note on this clonotype: This may arise from a read error, as a much more abundant clone is one base away. The chain has TRBV4-1 and TRBJ2-7; 8 nucleotides line up with TRBD1. Germline CDR1 and CDR2: MGHRA and YSYEKL. CDR3 length equals 13 residues. With V trimmed by 5 bases and J by 4 bases, 4 bases remained unmatched. CDR3 coding DNA: TGCGCCAGCAGCTCCCGACAGGGGTACGAGCAGTACTTC. Amino acids: CASSSRQGYEQYF.

This clonotype was seen repeatedly, ten times or more. The rearrangement uses TRBV5-1 and TRBJ2-6; D is tentatively TRBD1 or TRBD2 (5 bases each). V shed 0 bases and J shed 0 bases, with 13 bases lying between them. This CDR3 comprises 18 residues. Per the germline V gene, CDR1 is SGHRS and CDR2 is YFSETQ. The CDR3 region is CASSLVSAGSSGANVLTF. The CDR3 region has the DNA TGCGCCAGCAGCTTGGTTTCGGCAGGGAGCTCTGGGGCCAACGTCCTGACTTTC.

This chain connects TRBV6-5 to TRBJ2-3; no clear D. CDR1 and CDR2 from the germline V gene are MNHEY and SVGAGI. V lost 6 bases and J lost 2, with 9 bases in between. This CDR3 has 13 residues. The CDR3 bases are TGTGCCAGCAGGAACGGCAACACAGATACGCAGTATTTT. Its translation: CASRNGNTDTQYF.

This clonotype showed up just a few times. The chain recombines TRBV5-1 with TRBJ1-6; 7 positions match TRBD1. The CDR3 spans 14 residues. V lost 0 bases, J lost 8 bases, and 2 bases stayed unmatched. Germline loops: CDR1 SGHRS, CDR2 YFSETQ. CDR3 amino acids: CASSLDQGDSPLHF. Written as DNA, the CDR3 is TGCGCCAGCAGCTTGGATCAGGGGGATTCACCCCTCCACTTT.

This clonotype showed up many times. The chain recombines TRBV10-2 with TRBJ1-6; the match to TRBD1 covers 7 bases. The CDR3 totals 15 residues. Per the germline V gene, CDR1 is WSHSY and CDR2 is SAAADI. V trimming: 3 bases; J trimming: 8 bases; junction bases outside the gene matches: 7. CDR3: CASSEEGGWDSPLHF. CDR3 in DNA: TGCGCCAGCAGTGAAGAAGGGGGCTGGGATTCACCCCTCCACTTT.

In regard to this clonotype: At one boundary the junction diverges from the germline segment, which might be a read error. The chain links TRBV12-3 or TRBV12-4 to TRBJ2-3; unclear D gene. The CDR3 sequence is 18 residues long. CDR3 region: CPSTVGSHFRPAEDTQYF. DNA for the CDR3: TGTCCCAGCACGGTGGGCTCCCATTTCCGACCCGCTGAAGATACGCAGTATTTT.

This clonotype has at least ten counts. The chain combines TRBV6-5 with TRBJ2-2, with D hard to call. Trimming shortened V by 1 base and J by 4 bases, and 4 bases separated the two germline ends. Germline loops: CDR1 MNHEY, CDR2 SVGAGI. The CDR3 spans 13 residues. CDR3 bases: TGTGCCAGCAGTTACTGGGGCACCGGGGAGCTGTTTTTT. Translated, it gives CASSYWGTGELFF.

The CDR3 reads CASSHHYTDTQYF. CDR3 in DNA: TGTGCCAGCAGTCACCATTACACAGATACGCAGTATTTT. The chain employs TRBV27 and TRBJ2-3, with no clear D. Trimming left V 5 bases short and J 2 bases short, with 8 bases between. The CDR3 extends over 13 amino acids. The germline V gene encodes CDR1 MNHEY and CDR2 SMNVEV (reference sequence).

Note on this clonotype: A much bigger clone sits one base away, suggesting this may be a read error. This chain connects TRBV7-6 to TRBJ1-3; D is possibly TRBD1 (5 bases). CDR1 SGHVS and CDR2 FNYEAQ come from the germline V gene. This CDR3 region has 18 residues. CDR3 amino acids: CASSLGINQGASGDTIYF. The CDR3 region has the DNA TGTGCCAGCAGCTTAGGGATAAATCAGGGAGCCTCTGGAGACACCATATATTTT. The complete variable domain, with remaining parts taken from reference TRBV7-6 and TRBJ1-3, reads GAGVSQSPRYKVTKRGQDVALRCDPISGHVSLYWYRQALGQGPEFLTYFNYEAQQDKSGLPNDRFSAERPEGSISTLTIQRTEQRDSAMYRCASSLGINQGASGDTIYFGEGSWLTVV.

In its sample, this clonotype was seen many times. This chain connects TRBV30 to TRBJ2-6; possibly TRBD2 for D (5 bases). Germline V lookup: CDR1 GTSNPN, CDR2 SVGIG (reference sequence). Between the trimmed V and J ends, which lost 8 bases and 0 bases, there was a span of 11 bases. The length of the CDR3 is 14 residues. The CDR3 coding sequence is TGTGCCGGCCCGGGAAGCTCTGGGGCCAACGTCCTGACTTTC. Translation: CAGPGSSGANVLTF.

The sample holds a few counts of this clonotype. The chain is built from TRBV20-1 and TRBJ2-1; D may match TRBD1 or TRBD2 (5 bases each). Trimming took off 0 bases at V and 4 bases at J, with 22 bases between the two ends. This CDR3 contains 18 residues. CDR1 DFQATT and CDR2 SNEGSKA come from the germline V gene (reference sequence). In nucleotides, the CDR3 is TGCAGTGCTAGAGATTTCTCAAAAGACAGCGGCGGTTACAATGAGCAGTTCTTC. Residues: CSARDFSKDSGGYNEQFF.

The sample holds many counts of this clonotype. This chain joins TRBV3-1 and TRBJ1-5, with 8 nucleotides matching TRBD1. The V and J ends lost 4 bases and 9 bases, in that order; junction bases with no gene match: 14. Germline V lookup: CDR1 LGHDT, CDR2 YNNKEL (reference sequence). The CDR3 contains 16 residues. CDR3 sequence: CASSRGRQGAISPQHF. The CDR3 DNA reads as TGTGCCAGCAGCCGAGGGAGGCAGGGGGCTATTTCGCCCCAGCATTTT.

The rearrangement joins TRBV5-1 to TRBJ2-5, with 8 bases aligning to TRBD1. Germline CDR1 SGHRS, CDR2 YFSETQ. The CDR3 consists of 15 residues. V lost 0 bases and J lost 4; bases outside the gene matches: 5. The CDR3 nucleotides read TGCGCCAGCAGCTTGGAGGCGGGACAGGTAGAGACCCAGTACTTC. It codes for CASSLEAGQVETQYF.

This clonotype was counted a few times. The genes are TRBV12-3 or TRBV12-4 and TRBJ2-3, with a tentative D call TRBD1 (5 bases). CDR3 length: 13 amino acids. V was shortened by 10 bases and J by 0 bases, with 11 bases between the two germline ends. CDR3 nucleotide sequence: TGTGCCACAGGGCTTTTTAGCACAGATACGCAGTATTTT. Translated, it gives CATGLFSTDTQYF.

This clonotype has ten or more counts. The gene calls are TRBV2 and TRBJ2-2; 7 bases fit TRBD1. Germline V gene lookup returns CDR1 SNHLY and CDR2 FYNNEI. This CDR3 is 14 amino acids long. V lost 6 bases to trimming and J lost 4 bases; unmatched junction nucleotides: 5. CDR3 loop: CASRRGQGTGELFF. The CDR3 region has the DNA TGTGCCAGCAGGAGGGGGCAGGGCACCGGGGAGCTGTTTTTT.

This clonotype was counted only a few times. The V call is TRBV21-1, the J call TRBJ2-1; whether TRBD1, the table's D call, matches the DNA was not checked. TRBV21-1 is listed as a pseudogene. This CDR3 has 13 residues. The CDR3 DNA reads TGTGCCAGCAGCAAAGAGAGACAGTATGAGCAGTTCTTC. Translating gives CASSKERQYEQFF.

In this sample, this clonotype turned up many times. The rearrangement links TRBV4-1 to TRBJ2-4; 13 nucleotides agree with TRBD2. The CDR3 has 14 residues. The germline V gene has CDR1 MGHRA and CDR2 YSYEKL. V trimming: 4 bases; J trimming: 15 bases; junction bases outside the gene matches: 9. CDR3 region: CASSPGLAGVVTYF. The CDR3 region has the DNA TGCGCCAGCAGCCCCGGACTAGCGGGAGTGGTCACGTACTTC.

The chain is built from TRBV29-1 and TRBJ2-3; D gene ambiguous. Trimming pared 5 bases from V and 3 bases from J, leaving 3 bases between. The CDR3 length is 10 residues. CDR1 is SQVTM and CDR2 is ANQGSEA in the germline V gene. The CDR3 DNA is TGCAGCGTTCGTACAGATACGCAGTATTTT. Its protein is CSVRTDTQYF.

A few counts support this clonotype. This chain links TRBV3-1 with TRBJ2-1; D unclear. Germline assignment: CDR1 LGHDT and CDR2 YNNKEL (reference sequence). This CDR3 is built from 11 residues. Between the trimmed V and J ends, which lost 4 bases and 5 bases, there was a span of 3 bases. Here the CDR3 reads CASSLNNEQFF. The CDR3, as DNA: TGTGCCAGCAGCCTCAACAATGAGCAGTTCTTC.

This clonotype was detected many times. This rearrangement joins TRBV29-1 to TRBJ2-5, with D possibly being TRBD2 (6 bases). Trimming pared 0 bases from V and 2 bases from J, leaving 7 bases between. CDR3 length: 13 amino acids. Germline CDR1 SQVTM, CDR2 ANQGSEA. The CDR3 is CSVEDREQETQYF. For the CDR3, the DNA is TGCAGCGTTGAAGATCGGGAGCAAGAGACCCAGTACTTC.

This clonotype was counted many times. This rearrangement joins TRBV6-1 to TRBJ2-1; TRBD2 agrees at 8 bases. In germline, CDR1 is MNHNS, CDR2 SASEGT. There are 17 residues in the CDR3. The junction had 15 bases not matched to a gene; V was cut back by 1 base and J by 10 bases. The CDR3 reads CASSEVWPSGPLEEQFF. CDR3 nucleotide sequence: TGTGCCAGCAGTGAAGTTTGGCCTAGCGGGCCGTTAGAGGAGCAGTTCTTC.

This clonotype was seen many times. The genes are TRBV6-4 and TRBJ2-3; TRBD2 matches 11 bases. The germline CDR1 and CDR2 sequences are MRHNA and SNTAGT. This CDR3 region has 15 residues. The trim removed 0 bases at V and 6 bases at J, leaving 2 bases unmatched. CDR3 residues: CASSDSSGGADTQYF. The CDR3 DNA reads as TGTGCCAGCAGTGACTCTAGCGGGGGGGCCGATACGCAGTATTTT.

This clonotype was found many times. The CDR3: CASRRGAGGRHFF. DNA for the CDR3: TGTGCCAGCAGGAGAGGAGCGGGGGGGCGGCACTTCTTC. The rearrangement joins TRBV6-2 or TRBV6-3 to TRBJ2-1, with 10 bases identical to TRBD2. Losses at the gene ends were 6 bases for V and 16 bases for J; bases not matched to a gene: 12. CDR3 length: 13 amino acids. Germline V gives CDR1 MNHEY, CDR2 SVGEGT.

The chain employs TRBV29-1 and TRBJ1-1, with no clear D. V lost 7 bases and J 4 bases, leaving 10 bases between the germline ends. This CDR3 contains 11 residues. CDR1 and CDR2 (germline): SQVTM, ANQGSEA. The CDR3 DNA follows: TGCAGCGCCCGACCTAGCACTGAAGCTTTCTTT. Encoded protein: CSARPSTEAFF.

This chain joins TRBV14 and TRBJ2-1; D not certain. V was shortened by 4 bases and J by 4 bases, with 8 bases between the two germline ends. In germline, CDR1 is SGHDN, CDR2 FVKESK. The CDR3 consists of 13 residues. CDR3 DNA: TGTGCCAGCAGCCCCGGTCAGTACAATGAGCAGTTCTTC. Its protein is CASSPGQYNEQFF.

The V call is TRBV7-9, the J call TRBJ2-5; the D is unclear. The V gene lost 7 bases and the J gene lost 0 bases, with 3 bases spanning the gap. CDR3 length equals 11 residues. Germline V gives CDR1 SEHNR, CDR2 FQNEAQ (reference sequence). CDR3 in DNA: TGTGCCAGCACGGACCAAGAGACCCAGTACTTC. Amino acids: CASTDQETQYF.

This clonotype turned up a few times. This chain joins TRBV14 and TRBJ2-7, with D possibly TRBD1 on 5 matching bases. Germline V gene data show CDR1 as SGHDN and CDR2 as FVKESK. The V end lost 5 bases, the J end lost 7 bases, and 15 bases lay between the germline ends. The CDR3 contains 13 residues. The CDR3 sequence: CASSRGPGREQYF. The CDR3 DNA reads as TGTGCCAGCAGCAGGGGTCCCGGGCGGGAGCAGTACTTC.

This rearrangement joins TRBV12-3 or TRBV12-4 to TRBJ1-5, with D tentatively TRBD1 (6 bases). Trimming cost V 2 bases and J 5 bases, with 10 bases left between them. This CDR3 region has 14 residues. The chain's CDR3 is CASSLWNRDQPQHF. Here the CDR3 DNA reads TGTGCCAGCAGTTTATGGAACAGGGATCAGCCCCAGCATTTT.

Only a few counts were recorded for this clonotype. The chain is built from TRBV11-2 and TRBJ1-3, with D possibly being TRBD1 (5 bases). CDR1 and CDR2 (germline): SGHAT, FQNNGV. The V gene lost 5 bases and the J gene lost 3 bases, with 8 bases spanning the gap. The CDR3 has 13 amino acids. The CDR3 sequence: CASSDGHGNTIYF. The CDR3 nucleotides are TGTGCCAGCAGCGACGGACATGGAAACACCATATATTTT.